The rows below give T cell receptor beta chains drawn from one sample of a study of blood T cell repertoires in COVID-19. Profiling relied on immunoSEQ multiplex PCR, and the TCRdb table lists in-frame clones only, not all of them. The sample lists roughly 98,000 clones, 70% to 90% occurring once. The sample consisted of peripheral blood. These receptors were taken from a human donor in a cohort sampled during active COVID-19. The CDR3 runs from the conserved cysteine through the conserved F or W. The D gene is left open where the match is weak. Where a row states a size, it is once, few, many or the class of an expanded clone; other rows omit it.

CDR3aa | CDR3nt | j_gene | abundance | d_gene | v_gene
CASSLASGPSTDTQYF | TGCGCCAGCAGCTTGGCGAGCGGCCCTAGCACAGATACGCAGTATTTT | TRBJ2-3 | few | NA | TRBV5-1
CASITSGTGWHNEQFF | TGTGCCAGCATCACCTCCGGGACAGGGTGGCACAATGAGCAGTTCTTC | TRBJ2-1 | NA | TRBD1 | TRBV28
CASSLTGGYNQPQHF | TGTGCCAGCAGCTTGACAGGGGGTTACAATCAGCCCCAGCATTTT | TRBJ1-5 | NA | TRBD1 | TRBV7-2
CASITGQGNHEQFF | TGTGCCAGCATCACCGGCCAGGGTAACCATGAGCAGTTCTTC | TRBJ2-1 | NA | NA | TRBV7-9
CASGTGLNTEAFF | TGTGCCAGCGGTACAGGGCTGAACACTGAAGCTTTCTTT | TRBJ1-1 | NA | NA | TRBV3-1/TRBV3-2
CASSMRPAETQYF | TGTGCCAGTAGTATGCGACCAGCGGAGACCCAGTACTTC | TRBJ2-5 | NA | NA | TRBV19
CASSVSGGNYNEQFF | TGTGCCAGCAGCGTCTCCGGGGGAAACTACAATGAGCAGTTCTTC | TRBJ2-1 | NA | NA | TRBV9
CASSLDRAYGYTF | TGCGCCAGCAGCTTGGACAGGGCCTATGGCTACACCTTC | TRBJ1-2 | NA | NA | TRBV5-1
CASSQDGGGYEQYF | TGTGCCAGCAGCCAAGATGGGGGGGGGTACGAGCAGTACTTC | TRBJ2-7 | few | TRBD2 | TRBV3-1/TRBV3-2
CASSLGQGVRAFF | TGTGCCAGCAGCCTCGGACAGGGGGTAAGAGCTTTCTTT | TRBJ1-1 | once | TRBD1 | TRBV6-5
CAISEGQTNSPLHF | TGTGCCATCAGTGAGGGACAGACGAATTCACCCCTCCACTTT | TRBJ1-6 | NA | NA | TRBV10-3
CASSLTGGTDTQYF | TGTGCCAGCAGCTTGACAGGGGGGACAGATACGCAGTATTTT | TRBJ2-3 | few | TRBD1 | TRBV11-2
CASSYRDSRSLSYEQYF | TGTGCCAGCAGCTACCGGGACAGCCGCTCCCTCTCCTACGAGCAGTACTTC | TRBJ2-7 | NA | TRBD1 | TRBV11-2
CASSFGTANTEAFF | TGCGCCAGCAGCTTCGGGACAGCTAACACTGAAGCTTTCTTT | TRBJ1-1 | NA | TRBD1 | TRBV5-1
CASSQLAGGPEFF | TGTGCCAGCAGCCAGCTAGCGGGGGGGCCGGAGTTCTTC | TRBJ2-1 | NA | TRBD2 | TRBV3-1/TRBV3-2
CASGRGLNNEQFF | TGCGCCAGCGGCCGGGGACTGAACAATGAGCAGTTCTTC | TRBJ2-1 | NA | NA | TRBV4-3
CASGGGLAQETQYF | TGTGCCAGCGGGGGGGGACTAGCGCAAGAGACCCAGTACTTC | TRBJ2-5 | NA | TRBD2 | TRBV10-3
CASSFKRASYEQYF | TGTGCCAGCAGTTTCAAGCGGGCCTCCTACGAGCAGTACTTC | TRBJ2-7 | NA | NA | TRBV27
CASSSSGSLNTEAFF | TGTGCCAGCAGCTCCAGCGGGAGCTTGAACACTGAAGCTTTCTTT | TRBJ1-1 | once | NA | TRBV7-3
CASSLWLAGGQETQYF | TGTGCCAGCAGCTTGTGGCTAGCGGGGGGTCAAGAGACCCAGTACTTC | TRBJ2-5 | NA | TRBD2 | TRBV5-6
CASSPTSRGTITDTQYF | TGTGCCAGCTCACCCACGAGCCGGGGGACCATAACAGATACGCAGTATTTT | TRBJ2-3 | NA | NA | TRBV18
CASRAQSSGANVLTF | TGTGCCAGCAGGGCACAAAGCTCTGGGGCCAACGTCCTGACTTTC | TRBJ2-6 | NA | NA | TRBV28
CASSIYWGENQPQHF | TGTGCCAGTAGTATATACTGGGGCGAGAATCAGCCCCAGCATTTT | TRBJ1-5 | NA | NA | TRBV19
CASSQDIRGYEQYF | TGTGCCAGCAGCCAAGATATAAGGGGCTACGAGCAGTACTTC | TRBJ2-7 | NA | NA | TRBV14
CASSYSNSQETQYF | TGTGCCAGCAGTTACTCGAACAGCCAAGAGACCCAGTACTTC | TRBJ2-5 | NA | NA | TRBV6-5
CASSDPGGMQDTQYF | TGTGCCAGCAGTGACCCAGGGGGTATGCAGGATACGCAGTATTTT | TRBJ2-3 | NA | TRBD1 | TRBV6-1
CASSPRGSGGAYEQYF | TGTGCCAGCAGCCCTCGGGGTAGCGGGGGGGCCTACGAGCAGTACTTC | TRBJ2-7 | NA | TRBD2 | TRBV9
CASTLPTRSGNTIYF | TGTGCCAGCACCCTTCCCACGCGATCTGGAAACACCATATATTTT | TRBJ1-3 | NA | NA | TRBV28
CATSRENRYTEAFF | TGTGCCACCAGCAGAGAAAACAGGTACACTGAAGCTTTCTTT | TRBJ1-1 | few | NA | TRBV15
CASSSMTGGQETQYF | TGCGCCAGCAGTTCGATGACAGGGGGCCAAGAGACCCAGTACTTC | TRBJ2-5 | NA | TRBD1 | TRBV5-1
CASSLMGAVYEQYF | TGTGCCAGCAGTTTGATGGGGGCCGTCTACGAGCAGTACTTC | TRBJ2-7 | few | NA | TRBV28
CASRSLDRAFF | TGTGCCAGTAGGTCGCTAGACCGAGCTTTCTTT | TRBJ1-1 | NA | NA | TRBV19
CASSLRPTLVFF | TGTGCCAGCAGCCTCCGACCGACTCTCGTGTTCTTC | TRBJ2-1 | NA | NA | TRBV3-1/TRBV3-2
CASSKIRDRGYEQYF | TGTGCCAGCAGCAAGATCCGGGACAGGGGTTACGAGCAGTACTTC | TRBJ2-7 | NA | TRBD1 | TRBV7-8
CASRPRGDYEQYF | TGTGCCAGCAGACCACGCGGCGACTACGAGCAGTACTTC | TRBJ2-7 | NA | NA | TRBV12-3/TRBV12-4
CASTLGHPNEQFF | TGTGCCAGCACTCTGGGACACCCCAATGAGCAGTTCTTC | TRBJ2-1 | few | NA | TRBV5-4
CATSKGNQPQHF | TGTGCCACCAGCAAGGGGAATCAGCCCCAGCATTTT | TRBJ1-5 | NA | NA | TRBV15
CASTATGRETQYF | TGCGCCAGCACCGCGACAGGGCGAGAGACCCAGTACTTC | TRBJ2-5 | once | TRBD1 | TRBV5-1
CASTGDSGNTIYF | TGTGCCAGTACAGGGGACTCTGGAAACACCATATATTTT | TRBJ1-3 | NA | NA | TRBV19
CASSLTGGEDQPQHF | TGCGCCAGCAGCTTGACAGGGGGCGAGGATCAGCCCCAGCATTTT | TRBJ1-5 | NA | TRBD1 | TRBV5-1
CATSPGVGGRVAGANVLTF | TGTGCCACCAGCCCAGGGGTAGGGGGCCGGGTCGCTGGGGCCAACGTCCTGACTTTC | TRBJ2-6 | NA | TRBD1 | TRBV15
CASSLVATSYEQYF | TGTGCCAGCAGCTTAGTAGCCACTTCCTACGAGCAGTACTTC | TRBJ2-7 | NA | NA | TRBV7-2
CASSYGQPGGLNEKLFF | TGTGCCAGCAGTTACGGACAGCCAGGGGGCCTTAATGAAAAACTGTTTTTT | TRBJ1-4 | NA | TRBD1 | TRBV6-2/TRBV6-3
CASSPQGAYTEAFF | TGTGCCAGCAGCCCACAGGGGGCATACACTGAAGCTTTCTTT | TRBJ1-1 | NA | TRBD1 | TRBV11-3
CASSQGWVSRGWVFF | TGCGCCAGCAGCCAAGGCTGGGTTTCAAGAGGTTGGGTGTTTTTT | TRBJ1-4 | few | NA | TRBV4-1
CASSESGTGYGYTF | TGTGCCAGCAGTGAATCCGGGACAGGCTATGGCTACACCTTC | TRBJ1-2 | NA | TRBD1 | TRBV25-1
CASSERTIDTQYF | TGTGCCAGCAGTGAACGGACTATAGATACGCAGTATTTT | TRBJ2-3 | medium-sized | NA | TRBV6-4
CSVRQGGNEQFF | TGCAGCGTCCGACAGGGTGGCAATGAGCAGTTCTTC | TRBJ2-1 | NA | TRBD1 | TRBV29-1
CASSHLVVDEQFF | TGTGCCAGCAGCCACTTAGTGGTGGATGAGCAGTTCTTC | TRBJ2-1 | NA | NA | TRBV7-3
CASSADGDYGYTF | TGTGCCAGCTCCGCCGACGGGGACTATGGCTACACCTTC | TRBJ1-2 | NA | NA | TRBV18
CASSYSTGELFF | TGTGCCAGCAGCTACAGCACCGGGGAGCTGTTTTTT | TRBJ2-2 | NA | NA | TRBV7-2
CASSLGPGLAGGSEQFF | TGCGCCAGCAGCTTGGGCCCGGGACTAGCGGGGGGAAGTGAGCAGTTCTTC | TRBJ2-1 | NA | TRBD2 | TRBV5-1
CASSWGRETQYF | TGTGCCAGCAGCTGGGGCCGGGAGACCCAGTACTTC | TRBJ2-5 | NA | NA | TRBV7-9